The clone carrying this T cell receptor beta chain was recorded a few times. The data belong to a study of beta chain features in type 1 diabetes. Trimming shortened V by 1 base and J by 11 bases, and 11 bases separated the two germline ends. The CDR3 has 12 residues. Germline V lookup: CDR1 SEHNR, CDR2 FQNEAQ (reference sequence). Expressed TCRB transcripts were sequenced after all isolated RNA was converted to cDNA. Measured with immunoSEQ multiplex PCR; TCRdb has only the in-frame clones, and not every one. This sample has 360,000 or so clones, with roughly 21% found just once. The receptor comes from a woman aged 18-35 years in good health. The gene calls are TRBV7-9 and TRBJ1-1; the D gene is possibly TRBD1 (6 bases). What was sequenced was naive CD4+ T cells from blood. The CDR3 nucleotides read TGTGCCAGCAGCTTAGATGGGCAGGGGGCTTTCTTT. This sequence encodes CASSLDGQGAFF.